This T cell receptor (beta chain) was found in a study of cytomegalovirus exposure and HLA in healthy donors. About the study: There were about 85 million unique TCRs (from HLA-typed donors) in an early data release. Study outcomes and limitations: The authors later linked a missense DCLRE1C variant to TCR beta V- and J-gene trimming.

With respect to this clone: Its antigen is unknown.

It was with 60 Vbeta and 13 Jbeta primers that the PCR ran. TCRdb's copy holds only in-frame clones and misses some; the assay was immunoSEQ multiplex PCR. Here the sample spans approximately 79,000 clones, 78% being singletons. The germline CDR1 and CDR2 sequences are MDHEN and SYDVKM. V lost 1 base to trimming and J lost 2 bases, with 12 bases between them. This CDR3 has 16 residues. Sequences were obtained from PBMCs. The genes are TRBV28 and TRBJ2-4; possibly TRBD1 for D (6 bases). The sequence was obtained from a man aged 35 to 55 in good health and CMV-seronegative. The CDR3 region has the DNA TGTGCCAGCAGTTTATTGGCAGGGGAGCCCAAAAACATTCAGTACTTC. Protein sequence: CASSLLAGEPKNIQYF.